The sequence of this T cell receptor (beta chain) was determined in a study of shared clonotypes between healthy human individuals. Overall study context: Participating donors consisted of two women and a few men aged 18 to 49.

Study outcomes and limitations: Sampling covered nothing but blood. Tissue TCR repertoires likely differ from those found in blood. In contrast to clonotypes shared by all four donors, non-shared clonotypes had lower generation probabilities.

Some clones are missing from TCRdb's copy, which holds only in-frame ones; the method was immunoSEQ multiplex PCR. The repertoire holds about 680,000 clones, with about 91% as singletons. The CDR3 runs to 16 residues. The germline V gene encodes CDR1 MNHEY and CDR2 SMNVEV (reference sequence). With 6 bases removed from V and 5 bases from J, the gap between germline ends came to 21 bases. This clone was detected many times. Its antigen is unknown. Naive CD8 cells lacked CD45RO and underwent positive selection for CCR7, leaving out terminally differentiated effector memory CD45RA+ cells. The chain has TRBV27 and TRBJ2-3; D remains unclear. The receptor was isolated from a man younger than 40 in good health. What was sequenced was naive CD8+ T cells sorted from blood. CDR3: CASSQGQRIARDTQYF. For the CDR3, the DNA is TGTGCCAGCAGCCAAGGCCAGCGTATAGCCAGAGATACGCAGTATTTT.